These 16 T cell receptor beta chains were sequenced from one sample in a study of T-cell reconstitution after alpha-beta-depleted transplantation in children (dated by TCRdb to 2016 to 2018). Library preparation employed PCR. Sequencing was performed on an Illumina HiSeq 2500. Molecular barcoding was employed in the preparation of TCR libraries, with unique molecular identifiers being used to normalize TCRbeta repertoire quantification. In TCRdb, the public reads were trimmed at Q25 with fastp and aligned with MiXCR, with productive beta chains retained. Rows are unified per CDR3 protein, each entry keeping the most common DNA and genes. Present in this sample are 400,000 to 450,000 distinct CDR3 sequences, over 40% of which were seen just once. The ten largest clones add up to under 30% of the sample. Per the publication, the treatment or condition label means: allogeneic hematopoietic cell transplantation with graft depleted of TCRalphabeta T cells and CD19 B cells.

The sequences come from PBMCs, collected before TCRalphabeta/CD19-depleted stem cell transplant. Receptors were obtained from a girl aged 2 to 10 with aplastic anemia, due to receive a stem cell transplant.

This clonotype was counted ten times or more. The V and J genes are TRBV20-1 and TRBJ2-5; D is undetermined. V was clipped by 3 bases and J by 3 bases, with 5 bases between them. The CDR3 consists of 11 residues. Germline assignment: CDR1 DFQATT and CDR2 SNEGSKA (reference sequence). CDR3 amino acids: CSASEEETQYF. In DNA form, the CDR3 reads TGCAGTGCTAGTGAGGAAGAGACCCAGTACTTC.

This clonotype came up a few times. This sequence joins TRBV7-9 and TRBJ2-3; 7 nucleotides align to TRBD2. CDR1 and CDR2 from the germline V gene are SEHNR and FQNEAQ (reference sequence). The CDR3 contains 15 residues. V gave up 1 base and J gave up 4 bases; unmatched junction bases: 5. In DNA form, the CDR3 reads TGTGCCAGCAGCTTAGTGTCTAGCGGTCCAGATACGCAGTATTTT. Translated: CASSLVSSGPDTQYF. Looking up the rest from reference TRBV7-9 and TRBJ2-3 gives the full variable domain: DTGVSQNPRHKITKRGQNVTFRCDPISEHNRLYWYRQTLGQGPEFLTYFQNEAQLEKSRLLSDRFSAERPKGSFSTLEIQRTEQGDSAMYLCASSLVSSGPDTQYFGPGTRLTVL.

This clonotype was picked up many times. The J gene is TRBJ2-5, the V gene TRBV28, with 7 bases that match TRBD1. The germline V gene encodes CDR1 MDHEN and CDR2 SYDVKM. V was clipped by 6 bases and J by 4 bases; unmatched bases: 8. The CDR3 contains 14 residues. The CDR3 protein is CASRLQGRPETQYF. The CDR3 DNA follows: TGTGCCAGCAGACTACAGGGGCGACCAGAGACCCAGTACTTC.

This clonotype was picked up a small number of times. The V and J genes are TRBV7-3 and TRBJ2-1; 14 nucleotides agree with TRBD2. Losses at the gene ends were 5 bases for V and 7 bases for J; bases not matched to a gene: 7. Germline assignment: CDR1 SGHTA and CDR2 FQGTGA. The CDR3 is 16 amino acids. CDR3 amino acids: CASSHRTSGGINEQFF. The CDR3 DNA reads TGTGCCAGCAGCCACCGGACTAGCGGGGGGATAAATGAGCAGTTCTTC.

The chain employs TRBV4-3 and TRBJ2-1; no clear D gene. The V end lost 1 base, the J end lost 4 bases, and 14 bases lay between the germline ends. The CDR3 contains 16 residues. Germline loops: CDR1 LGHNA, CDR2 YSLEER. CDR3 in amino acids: CASSQGTRILYNEQFF. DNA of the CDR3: TGCGCCAGCAGCCAAGGTACCAGGATCCTTTACAATGAGCAGTTCTTC.

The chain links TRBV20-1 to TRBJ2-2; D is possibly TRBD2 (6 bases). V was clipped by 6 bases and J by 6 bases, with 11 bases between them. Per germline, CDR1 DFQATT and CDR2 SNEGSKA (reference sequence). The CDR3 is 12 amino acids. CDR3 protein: CSARRRAGELFF. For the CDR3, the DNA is TGCAGTGCCAGGAGGAGGGCCGGGGAGCTGTTTTTT.

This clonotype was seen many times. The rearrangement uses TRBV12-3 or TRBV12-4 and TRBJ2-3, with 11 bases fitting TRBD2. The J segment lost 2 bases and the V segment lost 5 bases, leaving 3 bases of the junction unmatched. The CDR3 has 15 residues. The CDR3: CASSPSGGSTDTQYF. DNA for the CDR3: TGTGCCAGCAGTCCTAGCGGGGGGTCCACAGATACGCAGTATTTT.

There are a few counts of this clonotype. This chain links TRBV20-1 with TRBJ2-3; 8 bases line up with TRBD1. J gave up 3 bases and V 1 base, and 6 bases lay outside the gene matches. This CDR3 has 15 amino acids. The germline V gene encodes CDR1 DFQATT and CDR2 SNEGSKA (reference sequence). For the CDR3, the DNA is TGCAGTGCTAGAGGGGGGCAGGGGGCAACAGATACGCAGTATTTT. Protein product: CSARGGQGATDTQYF.

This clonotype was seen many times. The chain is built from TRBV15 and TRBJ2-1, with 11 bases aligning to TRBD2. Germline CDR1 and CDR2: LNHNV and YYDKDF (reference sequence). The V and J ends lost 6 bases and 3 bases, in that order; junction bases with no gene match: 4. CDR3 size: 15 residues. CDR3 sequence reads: CATRDTSGSYNEQFF. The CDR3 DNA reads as TGTGCCACCAGGGATACTAGCGGGAGCTACAATGAGCAGTTCTTC.

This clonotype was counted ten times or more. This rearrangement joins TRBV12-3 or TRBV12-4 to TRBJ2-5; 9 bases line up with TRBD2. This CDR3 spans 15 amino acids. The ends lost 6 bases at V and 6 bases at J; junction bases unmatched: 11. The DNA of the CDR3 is TGTGCCAGCAGGCTGACTAGCGGCGCCGGGAAGACCCAGTACTTC. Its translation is CASRLTSGAGKTQYF.

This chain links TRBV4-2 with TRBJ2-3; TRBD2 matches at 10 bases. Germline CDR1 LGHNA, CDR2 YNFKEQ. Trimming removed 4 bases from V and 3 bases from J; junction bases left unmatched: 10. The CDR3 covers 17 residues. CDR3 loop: CASSPPVPSGRTDTQYF. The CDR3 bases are TGTGCCAGCAGCCCTCCAGTCCCTAGCGGGAGAACAGATACGCAGTATTTT.

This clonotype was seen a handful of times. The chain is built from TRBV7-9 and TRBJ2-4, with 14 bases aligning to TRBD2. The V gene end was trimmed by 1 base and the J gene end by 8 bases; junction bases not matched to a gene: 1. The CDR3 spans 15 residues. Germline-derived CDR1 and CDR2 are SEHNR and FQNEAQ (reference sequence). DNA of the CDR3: TGTGCCAGCAGCTTAGGACTAGCGGGAGGGGACATTCAGTACTTC. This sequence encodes CASSLGLAGGDIQYF.

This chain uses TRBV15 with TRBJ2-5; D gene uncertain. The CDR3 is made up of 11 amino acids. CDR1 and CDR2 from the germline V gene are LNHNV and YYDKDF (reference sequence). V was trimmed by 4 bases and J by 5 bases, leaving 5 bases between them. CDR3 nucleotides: TGTGCCACCAGCATTGGGGAGACCCAGTACTTC. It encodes CATSIGETQYF.

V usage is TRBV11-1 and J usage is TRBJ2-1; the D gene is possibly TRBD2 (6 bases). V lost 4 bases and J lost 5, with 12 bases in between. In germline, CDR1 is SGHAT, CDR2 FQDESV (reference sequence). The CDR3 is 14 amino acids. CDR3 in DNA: TGTGCCAGCAGCTCTGGGACTTTTAACAATGAGCAGTTCTTC. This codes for CASSSGTFNNEQFF.

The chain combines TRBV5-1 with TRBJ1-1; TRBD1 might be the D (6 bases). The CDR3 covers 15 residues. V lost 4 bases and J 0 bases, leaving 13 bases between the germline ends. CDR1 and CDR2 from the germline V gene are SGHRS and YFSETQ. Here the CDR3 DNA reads TGCGCCAGCAGCCCTTTGGGGGCTCTGAACACTGAAGCTTTCTTT. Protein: CASSPLGALNTEAFF.

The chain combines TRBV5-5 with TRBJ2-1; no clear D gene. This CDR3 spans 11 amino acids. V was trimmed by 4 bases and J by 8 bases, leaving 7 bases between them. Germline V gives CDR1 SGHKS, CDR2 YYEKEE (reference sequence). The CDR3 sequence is CASSPRDEQFF. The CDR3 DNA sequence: TGTGCCAGCAGCCCTAGGGATGAGCAGTTCTTC.